The clone carrying this T cell receptor beta chain came up a few times. Its antigen is not known. This sample was included in a study of early stage breast cancer tumors. Turning to the study itself: Of fewer than 20 invasive breast tumors, about a dozen were hormone receptor-positive, HER2-negative. About 8 ER+/PR+/HER2- tumors were invasive ductal; a few were invasive lobular. Each sample averaged around 9.5-fold read coverage. The study, taken as a whole, reports: Compared with adjacent normal breast tissue, tumors showed roughly 2.5-fold greater T cell density and higher clonality.

The assay was immunoSEQ multiplex PCR, and TCRdb's table has in-frame clones only and misses some. The sample has 2,500 to 3,000 clones; 60% to 75% are singletons. The CDR3 length is 13 residues. Looked up from germline, CDR1 is MNHEY and CDR2 is SMNVEV (reference sequence). V dropped 1 base and J dropped 0 bases, with 3 bases sitting between them. This sequence joins TRBV27 and TRBJ1-1; D not certain. What was sequenced was normal breast tissue next to the tumor. This clonotype originated in a person aged 45-65 years with breast cancer. The CDR3, as DNA: TGTGCCAGCAGTTTATGGTTGAACACTGAAGCTTTCTTT. Translating it yields CASSLWLNTEAFF.